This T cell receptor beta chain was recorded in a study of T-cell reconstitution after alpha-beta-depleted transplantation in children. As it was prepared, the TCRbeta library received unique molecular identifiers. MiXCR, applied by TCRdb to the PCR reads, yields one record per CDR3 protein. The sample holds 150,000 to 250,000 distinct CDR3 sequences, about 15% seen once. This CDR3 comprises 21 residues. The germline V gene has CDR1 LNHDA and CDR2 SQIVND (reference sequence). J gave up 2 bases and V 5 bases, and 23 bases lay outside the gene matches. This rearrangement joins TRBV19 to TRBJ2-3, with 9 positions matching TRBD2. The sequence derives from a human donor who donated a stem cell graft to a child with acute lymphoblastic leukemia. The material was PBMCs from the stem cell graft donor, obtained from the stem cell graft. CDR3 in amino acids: CASSVPPGLASPAAYTDTQYF. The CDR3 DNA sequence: TGTGCCAGTAGTGTACCACCGGGACTAGCCTCCCCCGCCGCATACACAGATACGCAGTATTTT.